Ten or more counts support the clone carrying this TCR beta chain. The antigen is not known. The sample comes from a study of CD8 T cells in ankylosing spondylitis. Broader study findings: Some motif variants were previously reported in reactive arthritis synovial fluid and blood. Researchers reportedly found disease-linked clones significantly enriched in matched ankylosing spondylitis synovial fluid. With a CD8+ phenotype, disease-linked clones were relatively rare in peripheral blood.

Quantitative 5'-RACE with molecular barcodes produced the TCR beta libraries. In TCRdb, the 5' RACE reads were re-called with MiXCR into one record per CDR3 protein. Among over 110,000 distinct CDR3 sequences listed, roughly 8% were seen once. CDR1 is DFQATT, CDR2 SNEGSKA, per germline (reference sequence). V was clipped by 0 bases and J by 4 bases; unmatched bases: 11. This CDR3 contains 17 residues. Sequencing was performed on synovial fluid, either unsorted or a sorted T cell fraction (not recorded which). The chain joins TRBV20-1 to TRBJ2-2, with TRBD1 matching 7 bases. The receptor comes from a male donor with ankylosing spondylitis. CDR3 region: CSARDPSGQIGTGELFF. CDR3 bases: TGCAGTGCTAGAGACCCGTCGGGACAGATAGGCACCGGGGAGCTGTTTTTT.